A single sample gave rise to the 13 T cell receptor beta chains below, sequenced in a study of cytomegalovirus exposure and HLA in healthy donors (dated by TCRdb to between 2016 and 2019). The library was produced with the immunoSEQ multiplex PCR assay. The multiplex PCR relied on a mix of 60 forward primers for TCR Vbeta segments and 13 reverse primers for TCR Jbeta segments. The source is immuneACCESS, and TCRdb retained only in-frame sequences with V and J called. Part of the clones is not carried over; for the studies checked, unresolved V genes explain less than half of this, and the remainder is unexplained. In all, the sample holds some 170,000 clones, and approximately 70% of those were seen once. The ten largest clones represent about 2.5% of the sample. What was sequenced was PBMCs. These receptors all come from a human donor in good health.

The CDR3 region has the DNA TGCGCCAGCAGCCAAGGGGCGGGGGGCGGGGAGTACAATGAGCAGTTCTTC. Translation: CASSQGAGGGEYNEQFF. This rearrangement joins TRBV4-1 to TRBJ2-1; 8 bases agree with TRBD2. The CDR3 length is 17 residues. In germline, CDR1 is MGHRA, CDR2 YSYEKL. V dropped 1 base and J dropped 4; count of bases not matched to a gene: 9.

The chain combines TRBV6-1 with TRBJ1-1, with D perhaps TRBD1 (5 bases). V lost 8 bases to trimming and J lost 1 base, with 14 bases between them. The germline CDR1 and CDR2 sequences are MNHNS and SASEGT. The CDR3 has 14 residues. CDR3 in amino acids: CASHAGAQNTEAFF. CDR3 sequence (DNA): TGTGCCAGCCACGCTGGGGCCCAGAACACTGAAGCTTTCTTT.

The CDR3 region is CASSPTTNQPQHF. Here the CDR3 DNA reads TGTGCCAGCAGCCCCACAACAAATCAGCCCCAGCATTTT. J is TRBJ1-5 and V is TRBV5-5; D call uncertain. V lost 4 bases to trimming and J lost 4 bases, with 9 bases between them. This CDR3 is 13 amino acids long. Germline CDR1 is SGHKS and CDR2 is YYEKEE (reference sequence).

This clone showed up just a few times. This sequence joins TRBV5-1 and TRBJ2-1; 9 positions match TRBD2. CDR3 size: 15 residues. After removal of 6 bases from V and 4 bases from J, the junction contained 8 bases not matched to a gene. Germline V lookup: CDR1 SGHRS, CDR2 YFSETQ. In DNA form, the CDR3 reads TGCGCCAGCACCACAGCGGGGGGCGCGTACAATGAGCAGTTCTTC. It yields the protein CASTTAGGAYNEQFF.

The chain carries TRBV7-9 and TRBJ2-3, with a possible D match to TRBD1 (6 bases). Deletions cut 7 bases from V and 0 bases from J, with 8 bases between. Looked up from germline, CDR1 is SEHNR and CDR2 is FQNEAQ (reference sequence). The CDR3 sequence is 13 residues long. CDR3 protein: CASMDRSTDTQYF. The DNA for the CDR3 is TGTGCCAGCATGGACAGAAGCACAGATACGCAGTATTTT.

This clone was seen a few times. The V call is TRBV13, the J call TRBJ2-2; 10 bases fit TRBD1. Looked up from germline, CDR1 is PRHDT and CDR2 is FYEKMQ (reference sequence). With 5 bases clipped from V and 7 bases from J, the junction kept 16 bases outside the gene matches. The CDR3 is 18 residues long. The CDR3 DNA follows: TGTGCCAGCAGCCCGTCCCGGGGACAGGGGCCGCTCGGCGGGGAGCTGTTTTTT. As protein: CASSPSRGQGPLGGELFF. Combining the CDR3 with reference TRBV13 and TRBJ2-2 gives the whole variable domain AAGVIQSPRHLIKEKRETATLKCYPIPRHDTVYWYQQGPGQDPQFLISFYEKMQSDKGSIPDRFSAQQFSDYHSELNMSSLELGDSALYFCASSPSRGQGPLGGELFFGEGSRLTVL.

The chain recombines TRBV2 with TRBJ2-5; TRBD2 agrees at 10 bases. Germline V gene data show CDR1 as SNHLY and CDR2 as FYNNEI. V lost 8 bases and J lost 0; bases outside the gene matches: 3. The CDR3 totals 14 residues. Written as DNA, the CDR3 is TGTGCCAGCCCACTAGCGGGGTACCAAGAGACCCAGTACTTC. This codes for CASPLAGYQETQYF.

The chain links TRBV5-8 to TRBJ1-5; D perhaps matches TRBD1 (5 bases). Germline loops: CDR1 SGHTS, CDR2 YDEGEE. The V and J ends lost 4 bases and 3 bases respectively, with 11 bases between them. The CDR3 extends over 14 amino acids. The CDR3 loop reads CASSQTVNNQPQHF. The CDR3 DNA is TGTGCCAGCAGCCAGACAGTGAACAATCAGCCCCAGCATTTT.

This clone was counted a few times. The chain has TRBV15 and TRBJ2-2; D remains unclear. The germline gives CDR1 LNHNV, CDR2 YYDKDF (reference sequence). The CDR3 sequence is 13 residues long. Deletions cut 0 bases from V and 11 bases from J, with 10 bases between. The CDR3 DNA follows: TGTGCCACCAGCAGAGATCGGTCACGAGAGCTGTTTTTT. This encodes CATSRDRSRELFF.

The CDR3 loop reads CASSLRGGLTYEQYF. The CDR3 DNA sequence: TGCGCCAGCAGCTTGCGGGGAGGCCTTACCTACGAGCAGTACTTC. The chain employs TRBV5-1 and TRBJ2-5; perhaps TRBD2 as D (6 bases). The end of the DNA is better explained by TRBJ2-7, so the J call may be wrong. The germline V gene has CDR1 SGHRS and CDR2 YFSETQ. The CDR3 has 15 residues.

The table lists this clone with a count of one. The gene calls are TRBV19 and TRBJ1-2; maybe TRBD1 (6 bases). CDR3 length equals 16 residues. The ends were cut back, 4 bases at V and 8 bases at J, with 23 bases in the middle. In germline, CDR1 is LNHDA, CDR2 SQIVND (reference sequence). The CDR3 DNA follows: TGTGCCAGTAGTACCGATCCACCCTACAGGGTGGAAGGCTACACCTTC. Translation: CASSTDPPYRVEGYTF.

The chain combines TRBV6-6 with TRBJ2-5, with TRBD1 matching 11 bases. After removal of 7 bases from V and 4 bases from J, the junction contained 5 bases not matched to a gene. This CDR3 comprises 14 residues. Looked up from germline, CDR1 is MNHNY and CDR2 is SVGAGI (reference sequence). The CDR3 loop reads CASISGTGGETQYF. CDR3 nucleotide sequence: TGTGCCAGCATATCCGGGACAGGGGGAGAGACCCAGTACTTC.

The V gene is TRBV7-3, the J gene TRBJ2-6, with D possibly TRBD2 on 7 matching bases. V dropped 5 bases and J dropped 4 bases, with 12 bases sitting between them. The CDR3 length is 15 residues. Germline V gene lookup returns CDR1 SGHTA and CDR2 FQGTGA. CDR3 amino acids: CASSPRGGGANVLTF. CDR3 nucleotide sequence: TGTGCCAGCAGCCCTAGGGGGGGAGGGGCCAACGTCCTGACTTTC.